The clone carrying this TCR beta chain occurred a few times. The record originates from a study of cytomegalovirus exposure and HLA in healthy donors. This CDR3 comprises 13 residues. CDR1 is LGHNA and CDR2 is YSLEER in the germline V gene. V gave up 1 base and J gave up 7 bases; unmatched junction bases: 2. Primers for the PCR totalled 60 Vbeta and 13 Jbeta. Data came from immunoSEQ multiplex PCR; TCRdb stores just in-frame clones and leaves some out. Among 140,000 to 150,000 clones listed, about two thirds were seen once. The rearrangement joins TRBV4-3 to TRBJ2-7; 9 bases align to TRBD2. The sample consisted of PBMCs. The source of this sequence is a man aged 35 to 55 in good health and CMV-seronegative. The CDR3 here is CASSQVSGREQYF. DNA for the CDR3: TGCGCCAGCAGCCAAGTCAGCGGGAGGGAGCAGTACTTC.